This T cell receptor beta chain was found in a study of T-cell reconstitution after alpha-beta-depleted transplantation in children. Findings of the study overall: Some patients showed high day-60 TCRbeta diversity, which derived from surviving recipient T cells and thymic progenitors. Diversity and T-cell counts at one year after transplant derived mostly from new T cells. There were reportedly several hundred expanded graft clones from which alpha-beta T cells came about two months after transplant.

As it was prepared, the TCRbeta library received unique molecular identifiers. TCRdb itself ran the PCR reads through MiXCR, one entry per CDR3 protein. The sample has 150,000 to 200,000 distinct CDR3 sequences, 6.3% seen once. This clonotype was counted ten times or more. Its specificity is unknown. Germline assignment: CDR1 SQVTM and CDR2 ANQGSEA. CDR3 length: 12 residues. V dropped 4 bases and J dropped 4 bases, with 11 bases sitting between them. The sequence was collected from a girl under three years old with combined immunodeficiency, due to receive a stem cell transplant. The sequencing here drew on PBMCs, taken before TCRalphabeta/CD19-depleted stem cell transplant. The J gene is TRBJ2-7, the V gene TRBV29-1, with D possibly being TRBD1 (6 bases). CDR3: CSVGEQGYEQYF. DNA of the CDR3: TGCAGCGTTGGGGAACAGGGATACGAGCAGTACTTC.